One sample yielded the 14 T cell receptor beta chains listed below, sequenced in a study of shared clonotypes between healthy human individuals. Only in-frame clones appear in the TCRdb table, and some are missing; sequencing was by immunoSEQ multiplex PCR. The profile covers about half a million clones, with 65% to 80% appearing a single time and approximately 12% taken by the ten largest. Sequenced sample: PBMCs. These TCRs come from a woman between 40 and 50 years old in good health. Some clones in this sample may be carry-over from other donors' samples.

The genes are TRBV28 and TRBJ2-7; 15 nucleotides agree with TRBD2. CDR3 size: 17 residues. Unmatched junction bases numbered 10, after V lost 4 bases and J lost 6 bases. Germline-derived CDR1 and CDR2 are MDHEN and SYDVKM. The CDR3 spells CASSSGLAGGWGSEQYF. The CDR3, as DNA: TGTGCCAGCAGTTCGGGACTAGCGGGAGGCTGGGGTTCCGAGCAGTACTTC.

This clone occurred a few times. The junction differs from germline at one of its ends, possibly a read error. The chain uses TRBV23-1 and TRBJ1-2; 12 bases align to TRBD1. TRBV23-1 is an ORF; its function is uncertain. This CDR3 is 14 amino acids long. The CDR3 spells CARSPGQGAYGYTF. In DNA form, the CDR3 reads TGCGCCAGGAGTCCGGGACAGGGGGCCTATGGCTACACCTTC.

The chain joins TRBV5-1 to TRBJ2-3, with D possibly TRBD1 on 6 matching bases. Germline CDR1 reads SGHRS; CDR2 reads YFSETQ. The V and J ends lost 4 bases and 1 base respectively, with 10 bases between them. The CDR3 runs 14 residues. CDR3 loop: CASSVAGGTDTQYF. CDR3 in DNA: TGCGCCAGCAGCGTGGCAGGGGGCACAGATACGCAGTATTTT. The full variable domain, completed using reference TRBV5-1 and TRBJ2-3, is KAGVTQTPRYLIKTRGQQVTLSCSPISGHRSVSWYQQTPGQGLQFLFEYFSETQRNKGNFPGRFSGRQFSNSRSEMNVSTLELGDSALYLCASSVAGGTDTQYFGPGTRLTVL.

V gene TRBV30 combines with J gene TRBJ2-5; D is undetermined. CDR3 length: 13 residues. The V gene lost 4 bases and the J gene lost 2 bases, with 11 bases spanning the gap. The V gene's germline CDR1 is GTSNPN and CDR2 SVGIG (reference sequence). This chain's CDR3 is CAWNRAYQETQYF. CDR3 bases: TGTGCCTGGAACCGTGCGTATCAAGAGACCCAGTACTTC.

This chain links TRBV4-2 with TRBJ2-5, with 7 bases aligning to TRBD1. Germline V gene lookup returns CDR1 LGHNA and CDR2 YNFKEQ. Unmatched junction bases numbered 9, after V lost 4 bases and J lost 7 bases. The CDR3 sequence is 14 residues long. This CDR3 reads CASSPGTAEGTQYF. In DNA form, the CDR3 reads TGTGCCAGCAGCCCCGGGACAGCTGAGGGGACCCAGTACTTC.

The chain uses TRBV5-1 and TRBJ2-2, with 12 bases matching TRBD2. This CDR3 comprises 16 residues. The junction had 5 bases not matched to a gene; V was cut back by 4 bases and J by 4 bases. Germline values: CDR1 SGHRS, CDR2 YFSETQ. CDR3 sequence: CASSIRTSGTTGELFF. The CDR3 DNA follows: TGCGCCAGCAGCATCAGGACTAGCGGGACCACCGGGGAGCTGTTTTTT.

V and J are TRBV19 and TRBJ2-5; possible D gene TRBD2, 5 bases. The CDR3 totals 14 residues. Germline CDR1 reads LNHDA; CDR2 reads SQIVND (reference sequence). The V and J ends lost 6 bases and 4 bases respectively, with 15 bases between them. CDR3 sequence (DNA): TGTGCCAGTAGGGAGAACAGAGGGTCAGAGACCCAGTACTTC. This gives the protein CASRENRGSETQYF.

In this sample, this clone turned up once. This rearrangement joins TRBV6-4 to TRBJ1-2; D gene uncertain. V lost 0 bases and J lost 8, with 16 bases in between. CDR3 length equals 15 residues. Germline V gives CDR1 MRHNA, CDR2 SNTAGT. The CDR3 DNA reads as TGTGCCAGCAGTGACTCAACCGACCCCCCGCGAGGCTACACCTTC. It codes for CASSDSTDPPRGYTF.

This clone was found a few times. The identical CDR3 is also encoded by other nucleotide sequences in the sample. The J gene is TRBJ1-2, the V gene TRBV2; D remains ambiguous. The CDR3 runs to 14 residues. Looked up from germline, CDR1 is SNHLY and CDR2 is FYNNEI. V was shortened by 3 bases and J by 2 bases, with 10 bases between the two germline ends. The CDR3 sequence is CASSENRANYGYTF. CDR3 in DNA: TGTGCCAGCAGTGAGAACAGAGCAAACTATGGCTACACCTTC.

The CDR3 region has the DNA TGTGCCAGCAGTTCTCGACAGGGGGACTACGAGCAGTACTTC. Protein sequence: CASSSRQGDYEQYF. The chain joins TRBV27 to TRBJ2-7; 9 bases align to TRBD1. The CDR3 runs 14 residues. V lost 4 bases and J lost 3; bases outside the gene matches: 4. The germline CDR1 and CDR2 sequences are MNHEY and SMNVEV (reference sequence).

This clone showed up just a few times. This CDR3 reads CASSRLENTGELFF. The CDR3, as DNA: TGCGCCAGCAGTCGACTTGAAAACACCGGGGAGCTGTTTTTT. J is TRBJ2-2 and V is TRBV5-1, with unresolved D. With 5 bases removed from V and 2 bases from J, the gap between germline ends came to 10 bases. Germline V CDR1 and CDR2: SGHRS, YFSETQ. The CDR3 totals 14 residues.

The CDR3 DNA follows: TGTGCCAGCAGCGCCAAAGGGACACCCGCAACTAATGAAAAACTGTTTTTT. Its translation: CASSAKGTPATNEKLFF. The rearrangement links TRBV9 to TRBJ1-4; TRBD1 might be the D (6 bases). This CDR3 comprises 17 residues. V was trimmed by 3 bases and J by 0 bases, leaving 15 bases between them. Germline loops: CDR1 SGDLS, CDR2 YYNGEE.

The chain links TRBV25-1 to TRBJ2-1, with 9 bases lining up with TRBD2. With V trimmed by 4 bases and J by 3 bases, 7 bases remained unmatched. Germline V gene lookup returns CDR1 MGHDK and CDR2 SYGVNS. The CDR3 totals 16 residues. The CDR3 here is CASSVPGLAYYNEQFF. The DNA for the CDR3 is TGTGCCAGCAGTGTACCGGGACTAGCCTACTACAATGAGCAGTTCTTC.

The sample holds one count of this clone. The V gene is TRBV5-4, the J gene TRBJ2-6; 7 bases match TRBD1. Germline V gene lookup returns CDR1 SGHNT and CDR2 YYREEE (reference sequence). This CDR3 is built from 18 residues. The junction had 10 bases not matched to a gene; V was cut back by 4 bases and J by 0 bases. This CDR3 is CASSQPGQMSSGANVLTF. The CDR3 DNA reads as TGTGCCAGCAGCCAACCGGGACAGATGAGCTCTGGGGCCAACGTCCTGACTTTC.